These 17 T cell receptor beta chains came from one sample sequenced in a study of control samples from healthy donors and cancer patients. Sequencing was performed with immunoSEQ multiplex PCR; in TCRdb, only in-frame clones are kept and a portion is missing. The sample shows 150,000 to 200,000 clones, around 94% of them seen only once. The sample comprised blood. These receptors were obtained from a woman between 18 and 30 years old in good health.

V and J are TRBV5-1 and TRBJ2-3; D not resolved. Trimming stripped 4 bases from V and 4 bases from J, with 13 bases between. The length of the CDR3 is 14 residues. Germline CDR1 and CDR2: SGHRS and YFSETQ. As DNA, the CDR3 is TGCGCCAGCAGCCCCCCTAACCGGGCAGATACGCAGTATTTT. As protein: CASSPPNRADTQYF.

The chain combines TRBV12-3 or TRBV12-4 with TRBJ2-3; no clear D gene. CDR3 length: 13 residues. The V and J ends lost 5 bases and 2 bases respectively, with 8 bases between them. CDR3 bases: TGTGCCAGCAGTAGCGCCACCACAGATACGCAGTATTTT. Amino acid sequence: CASSSATTDTQYF.

The CDR3 DNA follows: TGCGCCAGCAGTGATACAACCCACCGGGACAGTGGGAACACTGAAGCTTTCTTT. As protein: CASSDTTHRDSGNTEAFF. This chain connects TRBV10-2 to TRBJ1-1; 7 bases are shared with TRBD1. V shed 3 bases and J 1 base; nucleotides not matched to a gene: 14. The germline V gene has CDR1 WSHSY and CDR2 SAAADI. CDR3 length: 18 residues.

V gene TRBV6-5 combines with J gene TRBJ2-3; possibly TRBD2 for D (6 bases). This CDR3 contains 14 residues. V was shortened by 3 bases and J by 4 bases, with 11 bases between the two germline ends. Germline V gene data show CDR1 as MNHEY and CDR2 as SVGAGI. As DNA, the CDR3 is TGTGCCAGCAGTTATCGTAGCGGTCCAGATACGCAGTATTTT. This sequence encodes CASSYRSGPDTQYF.

This chain uses TRBV7-2 with TRBJ1-5, with a weak D call TRBD1 (5 bases). The CDR3 contains 18 residues. The ends were cut back, 5 bases at V and 0 bases at J, with 20 bases in the middle. Germline CDR1 SGHTA, CDR2 FQGNSA. CDR3 amino acids: CASSQNTVGGYSNQPQHF. CDR3 sequence (DNA): TGTGCCAGCAGCCAAAACACGGTCGGGGGGTATAGCAATCAGCCCCAGCATTTT.

V is TRBV5-1 and J is TRBJ2-7; TRBD1 matches 7 bases. This CDR3 contains 13 residues. Germline V gives CDR1 SGHRS, CDR2 YFSETQ. The J segment lost 4 bases and the V segment lost 4 bases, leaving 5 bases of the junction unmatched. The CDR3 region is CASSGTVVYEQYF. The CDR3 region has the DNA TGCGCCAGCAGCGGGACAGTGGTTTACGAGCAGTACTTC.

The chain has TRBV28 and TRBJ1-1, with 7 bases that match TRBD1. From germline, CDR1 is MDHEN and CDR2 SYDVKM. The CDR3 contains 15 residues. Trimming cost V 6 bases and J 2 bases; bases outside gene matches: 9. This CDR3 is CASRRDSQPNTEAFF. The DNA of the CDR3 is TGTGCCAGCAGGCGGGACAGCCAACCAAACACTGAAGCTTTCTTT.

The chain links TRBV11-3 to TRBJ2-4; 8 bases fit TRBD1. The length of the CDR3 is 17 residues. V shed 5 bases and J 0 bases; nucleotides not matched to a gene: 9. Per the germline V gene, CDR1 is SGHNT and CDR2 is YENEEA. CDR3 bases: TGTGCCAGCAGCCCCTACGACAGGGGAATAGCCAAAAACATTCAGTACTTC. Protein product: CASSPYDRGIAKNIQYF.

V is TRBV7-2 and J is TRBJ2-3; D might be TRBD2 (5 bases). CDR1 is SGHTA, CDR2 FQGNSA, per germline. The CDR3 covers 15 residues. Trimming left V 1 base short and J 6 bases short, with 14 bases between. CDR3 sequence (DNA): TGTGCCAGCAGCTTAGAGCCTAGCCGGCGGGATACGCAGTATTTT. It is translated as CASSLEPSRRDTQYF.

J is TRBJ1-6 and V is TRBV6-5, with D perhaps matching TRBD1 (6 bases). Germline assignment: CDR1 MNHEY and CDR2 SVGAGI. The germline V and J ends were trimmed by 5 bases and 7 bases, with 15 bases remaining between them. The CDR3 loop spans 15 amino acids. The CDR3 DNA reads as TGTGCCAGCAGTCCAGGGGTAATTCGGAATTCACCCCTCCACTTT. It yields the protein CASSPGVIRNSPLHF.

The chain links TRBV28 to TRBJ1-4, with 8 positions matching TRBD1. CDR1 is MDHEN and CDR2 is SYDVKM in the germline V gene. This CDR3 spans 14 amino acids. Trimming removed 4 bases from V and 7 bases from J; junction bases left unmatched: 5. The DNA of the CDR3 is TGTGCCAGCAGTTCGTGGACAGGGAGTGAAAAACTGTTTTTT. Encoded protein: CASSSWTGSEKLFF.

This chain joins TRBV5-6 and TRBJ2-1; no definite D call. The CDR3 length is 12 residues. The germline gives CDR1 SGHDT, CDR2 YYEEEE. V lost 2 bases to trimming and J lost 7 bases, with 7 bases between them. The CDR3 DNA sequence: TGTGCCAGCAGCTTTCTCCGGAATGAGCAGTTCTTC. Translation: CASSFLRNEQFF.

J is TRBJ2-1 and V is TRBV9; 9 bases agree with TRBD2. There are 16 residues in the CDR3. CDR1 and CDR2 from the germline V gene are SGDLS and YYNGEE. The J segment lost 9 bases and the V segment lost 0 bases, leaving 10 bases of the junction unmatched. The CDR3 protein is CASSVDARGGQGEQFF. CDR3 sequence (DNA): TGTGCCAGCAGCGTAGATGCGCGGGGGGGCCAGGGTGAGCAGTTCTTC.

The table lists this clone with a count of one. This chain connects TRBV7-8 to TRBJ1-5; a weak D match, TRBD1 (5 bases). Trimming left V 3 bases short and J 2 bases short, with 11 bases between. Germline assignment: CDR1 SGHVS and CDR2 FQNEAQ. The CDR3 consists of 15 residues. The CDR3 is CASSLGRPGNQPQHF. DNA of the CDR3: TGTGCCAGCAGCTTGGGACGCCCTGGCAATCAGCCCCAGCATTTT.

V usage is TRBV6-5 and J usage is TRBJ1-1, with 7 bases lining up with TRBD1. This CDR3 region has 15 residues. CDR1 and CDR2 (germline): MNHEY, SVGAGI. V shed 6 bases and J 1 base; nucleotides not matched to a gene: 8. The CDR3 DNA follows: TGTGCCAGCAGCCGTAGACAGGGAGCGAACACTGAAGCTTTCTTT. Amino acid sequence: CASSRRQGANTEAFF.

The V and J genes are TRBV7-8 and TRBJ1-1, with no clear D. Trimming stripped 2 bases from V and 2 bases from J, with 9 bases between. The CDR3 covers 14 residues. Germline assignment: CDR1 SGHVS and CDR2 FQNEAQ. CDR3 loop: CASSLNMGNTEAFF. The CDR3 DNA reads as TGTGCCAGCAGCTTAAATATGGGAAACACTGAAGCTTTCTTT.

This clone was detected only once. The chain links TRBV2 to TRBJ1-2; D unclear. CDR1 and CDR2 from the germline V gene are SNHLY and FYNNEI. Between the trimmed V and J ends, which lost 3 bases and 3 bases, there was a span of 11 bases. CDR3 length: 14 residues. CDR3 bases: TGTGCCAGCAGTGATCATGGGGTGGACTATGGCTACACCTTC. Its protein is CASSDHGVDYGYTF.